The clone carrying this TCR beta chain was recorded many times. This entry is derived from a study of HIV-infected patients and healthy controls. Whole blood was used without fractionation, so all unsorted peripheral T cells were included. Alpha and beta constant-region primers primed reverse transcription of around 500 ng RNA. Separate chain-specific third strand synthesis with multiplexing indices produced the alpha and beta libraries. Each CDR3 protein gets one entry after TCRdb re-called the 5' RACE reads with MiXCR. This table has more than 15,000 distinct CDR3 sequences, 8% to 10% appearing once. V gave up 7 bases and J gave up 8 bases; unmatched junction bases: 6. The germline V gene encodes CDR1 SQVTM and CDR2 ANQGSEA. The CDR3 totals 11 residues.

Sequencing was done on a sample of blood. The clonotype was recovered from an adult in good health. The V call is TRBV29-1, the J call TRBJ1-2; 8 nucleotides match TRBD1. CDR3 sequence: CSAGQGSGYTF. The CDR3 region has the DNA TGCAGCGCTGGACAGGGTAGCGGCTACACCTTC. Variable domain in full (rest from reference TRBV29-1 and TRBJ1-2): SAVISQKPSRDICQRGTSLTIQCQVDSQVTMMFWYRQQPGQSLTLIATANQGSEATYESGFVIDKFPISRPNLTFSTLTVSNMSPEDSSIYLCSAGQGSGYTFGSGTRLTVV.